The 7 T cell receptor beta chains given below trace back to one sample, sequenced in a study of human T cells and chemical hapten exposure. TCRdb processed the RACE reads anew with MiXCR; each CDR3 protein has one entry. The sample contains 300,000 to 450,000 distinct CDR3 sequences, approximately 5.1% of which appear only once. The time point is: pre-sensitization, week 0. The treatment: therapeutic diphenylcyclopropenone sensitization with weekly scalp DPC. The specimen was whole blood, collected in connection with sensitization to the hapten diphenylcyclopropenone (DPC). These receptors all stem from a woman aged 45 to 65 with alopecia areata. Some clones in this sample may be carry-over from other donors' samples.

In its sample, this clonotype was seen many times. DNA for the CDR3: TGCAGTGCCTCCGGACAGGGTTACGAGCAGTACTTC. Translating gives CSASGQGYEQYF. The J gene is TRBJ2-7, the V gene TRBV20-1; 8 nucleotides agree with TRBD1. Germline-derived CDR1 and CDR2 are DFQATT and SNEGSKA (reference sequence). V lost 6 bases and J lost 4; bases outside the gene matches: 5. This CDR3 has 12 residues.

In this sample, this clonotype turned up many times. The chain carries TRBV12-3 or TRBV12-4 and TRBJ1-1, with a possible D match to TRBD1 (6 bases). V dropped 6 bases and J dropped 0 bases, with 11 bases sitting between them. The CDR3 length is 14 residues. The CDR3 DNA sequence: TGTGCCAGCAGGGGCGGGGGCATGAACACTGAAGCTTTCTTT. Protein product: CASRGGGMNTEAFF.

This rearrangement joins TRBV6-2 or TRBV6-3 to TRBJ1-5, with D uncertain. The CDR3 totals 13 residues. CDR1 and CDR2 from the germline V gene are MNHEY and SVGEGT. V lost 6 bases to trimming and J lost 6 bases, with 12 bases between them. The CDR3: CASSPVRIQPQHF. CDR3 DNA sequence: TGTGCCAGCAGCCCGGTCCGCATTCAGCCCCAGCATTTT.

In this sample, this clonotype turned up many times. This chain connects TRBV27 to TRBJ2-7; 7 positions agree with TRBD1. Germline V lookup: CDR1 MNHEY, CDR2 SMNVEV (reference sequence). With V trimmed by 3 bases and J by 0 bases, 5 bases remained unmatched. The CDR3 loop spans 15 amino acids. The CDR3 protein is CASSLGDSSSYEQYF. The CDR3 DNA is TGTGCCAGCAGTTTGGGGGACAGCAGCTCCTACGAGCAGTACTTC.

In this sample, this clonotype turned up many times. CDR3 protein: CASSSRGQQNTEAFF. As DNA, the CDR3 is TGCGCCAGCAGCTCTCGGGGACAGCAGAACACTGAAGCTTTCTTT. The rearrangement links TRBV5-1 to TRBJ1-1, with 7 bases that match TRBD1. The germline CDR1 and CDR2 sequences are SGHRS and YFSETQ. The V segment lost 3 bases and the J segment 1 base; nucleotides outside the gene matches: 6. The CDR3 totals 15 residues.

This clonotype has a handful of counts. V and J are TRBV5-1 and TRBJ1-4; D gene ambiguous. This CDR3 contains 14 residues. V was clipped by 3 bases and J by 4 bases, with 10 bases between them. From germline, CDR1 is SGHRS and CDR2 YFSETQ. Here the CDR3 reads CASSSWTGNEKLFF. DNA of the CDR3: TGCGCCAGCAGCTCCTGGACGGGTAATGAAAAACTGTTTTTT.

The CDR3 region has the DNA TGCAGCGTTCGGCCTAGTTACAATGAGCAGTTCTTC. The encoded protein is CSVRPSYNEQFF. This chain links TRBV29-1 with TRBJ2-1; D unresolved. Trimming left V 5 bases short and J 4 bases short, with 9 bases between. Germline-derived CDR1 and CDR2 are SQVTM and ANQGSEA. This CDR3 region has 12 residues.